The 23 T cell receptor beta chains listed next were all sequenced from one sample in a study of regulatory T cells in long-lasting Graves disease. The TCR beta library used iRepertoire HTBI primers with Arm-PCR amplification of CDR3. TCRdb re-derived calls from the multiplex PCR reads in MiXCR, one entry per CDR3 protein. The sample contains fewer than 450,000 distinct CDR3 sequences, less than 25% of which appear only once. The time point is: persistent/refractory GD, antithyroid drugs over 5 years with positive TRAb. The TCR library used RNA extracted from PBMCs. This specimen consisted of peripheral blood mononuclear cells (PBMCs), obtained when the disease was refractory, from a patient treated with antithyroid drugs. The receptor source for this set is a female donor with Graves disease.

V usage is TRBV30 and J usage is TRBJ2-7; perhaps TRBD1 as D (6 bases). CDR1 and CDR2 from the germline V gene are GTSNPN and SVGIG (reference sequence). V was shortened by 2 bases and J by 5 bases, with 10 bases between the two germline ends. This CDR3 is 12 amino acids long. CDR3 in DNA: TGTGCCTGGAGTATATACAGGGACGAGCAGTACTTC. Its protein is CAWSIYRDEQYF. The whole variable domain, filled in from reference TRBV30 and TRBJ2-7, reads SQTIHQWPATLVQPVGSPLSLECTVEGTSNPNLYWYRQAAGRGLQLLFYSVGIGQISSEVPQNLSASRPQDRQFILSSKKLLLSDSGFYLCAWSIYRDEQYFGPGTRLTVT.

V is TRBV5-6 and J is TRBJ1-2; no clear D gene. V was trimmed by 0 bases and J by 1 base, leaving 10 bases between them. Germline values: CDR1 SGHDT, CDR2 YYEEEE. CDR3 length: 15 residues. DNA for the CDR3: TGTGCCAGCAGCTTGGGGACCCGGGATAACTATGGCTACACCTTC. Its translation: CASSLGTRDNYGYTF.

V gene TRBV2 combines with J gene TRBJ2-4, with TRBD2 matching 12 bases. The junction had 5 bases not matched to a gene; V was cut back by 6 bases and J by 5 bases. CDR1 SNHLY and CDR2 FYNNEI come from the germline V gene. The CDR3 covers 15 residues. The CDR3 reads CASRLAGGWENIQYF. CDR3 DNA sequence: TGTGCCAGCAGACTAGCGGGAGGCTGGGAAAACATTCAGTACTTC.

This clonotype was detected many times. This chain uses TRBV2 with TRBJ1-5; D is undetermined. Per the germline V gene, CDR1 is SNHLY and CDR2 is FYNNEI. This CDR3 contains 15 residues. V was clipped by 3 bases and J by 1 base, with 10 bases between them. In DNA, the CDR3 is TGTGCCAGCAGTGACCCCGGGAGGAGCAATCAGCCCCAGCATTTT. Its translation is CASSDPGRSNQPQHF.

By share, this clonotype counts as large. This CDR3 reads CASSAGELFF. In DNA, the CDR3 is TGTGCCAGCAGCGCCGGGGAGCTGTTTTTT. The chain recombines TRBV25-1 with TRBJ2-2; no firm D call. Germline values: CDR1 MGHDK, CDR2 SYGVNS. V lost 6 bases and J 6 bases, leaving 2 bases between the germline ends. There are 10 residues in the CDR3.

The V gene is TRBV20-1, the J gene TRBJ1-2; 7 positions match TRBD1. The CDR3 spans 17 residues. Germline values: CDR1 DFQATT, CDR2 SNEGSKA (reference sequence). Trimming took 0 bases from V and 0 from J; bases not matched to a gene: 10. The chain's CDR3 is CSARDRPHRGSNYGYTF. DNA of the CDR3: TGCAGTGCTAGAGATCGGCCCCACAGGGGCTCTAACTATGGCTACACCTTC.

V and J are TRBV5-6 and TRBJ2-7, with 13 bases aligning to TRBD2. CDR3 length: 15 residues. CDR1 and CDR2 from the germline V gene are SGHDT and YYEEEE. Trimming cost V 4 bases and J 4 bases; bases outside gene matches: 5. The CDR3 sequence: CASSGTGLAGYEQYF. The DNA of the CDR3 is TGTGCCAGCAGCGGGACGGGACTAGCGGGATACGAGCAGTACTTC.

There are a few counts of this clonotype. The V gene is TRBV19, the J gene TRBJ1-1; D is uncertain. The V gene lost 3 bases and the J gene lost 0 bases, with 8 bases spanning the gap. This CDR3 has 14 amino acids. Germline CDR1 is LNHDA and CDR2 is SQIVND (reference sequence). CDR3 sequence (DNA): TGTGCCAGTAGTATGAGGACTATGAACACTGAAGCTTTCTTT. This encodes CASSMRTMNTEAFF.

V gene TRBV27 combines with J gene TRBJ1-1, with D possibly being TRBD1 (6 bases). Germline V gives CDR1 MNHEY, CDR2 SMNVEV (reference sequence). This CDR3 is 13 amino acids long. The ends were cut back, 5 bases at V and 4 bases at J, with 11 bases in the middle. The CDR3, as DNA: TGTGCCAGCAGTACGAAACAGGGCACTGAAGCTTTCTTT. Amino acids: CASSTKQGTEAFF.

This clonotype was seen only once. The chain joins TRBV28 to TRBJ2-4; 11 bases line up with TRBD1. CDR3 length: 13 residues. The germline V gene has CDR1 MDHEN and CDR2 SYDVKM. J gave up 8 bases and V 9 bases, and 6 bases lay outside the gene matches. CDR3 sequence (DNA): TGTGCCAGGAGTACGGACAGGGGGCACATTCAGTACTTC. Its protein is CARSTDRGHIQYF.

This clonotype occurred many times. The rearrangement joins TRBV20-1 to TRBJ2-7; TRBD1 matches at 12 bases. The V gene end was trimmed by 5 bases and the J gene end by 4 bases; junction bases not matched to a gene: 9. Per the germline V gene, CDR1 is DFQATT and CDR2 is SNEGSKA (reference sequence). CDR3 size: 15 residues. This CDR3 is CSAGIRDRGRYEQYF. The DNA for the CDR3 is TGCAGTGCTGGGATCCGGGACAGGGGGCGTTACGAGCAGTACTTC.

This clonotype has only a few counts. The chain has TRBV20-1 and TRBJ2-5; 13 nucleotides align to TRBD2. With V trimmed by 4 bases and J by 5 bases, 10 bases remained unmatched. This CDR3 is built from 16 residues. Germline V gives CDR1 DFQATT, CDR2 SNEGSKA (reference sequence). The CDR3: CSATGLAGVRWETQYF. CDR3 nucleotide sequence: TGCAGTGCTACCGGACTAGCGGGAGTTCGATGGGAGACCCAGTACTTC.

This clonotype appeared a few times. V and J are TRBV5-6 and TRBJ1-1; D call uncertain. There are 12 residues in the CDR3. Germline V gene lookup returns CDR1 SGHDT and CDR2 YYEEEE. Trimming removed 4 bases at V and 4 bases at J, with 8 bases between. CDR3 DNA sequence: TGTGCCAGCAGCCGCGAAACCACTGAAGCTTTCTTT. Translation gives CASSRETTEAFF.

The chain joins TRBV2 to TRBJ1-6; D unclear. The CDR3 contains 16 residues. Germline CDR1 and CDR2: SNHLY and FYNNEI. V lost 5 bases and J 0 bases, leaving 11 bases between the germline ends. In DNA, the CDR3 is TGTGCCAGCAGTAGCTACAGAAGCTCCTATAATTCACCCCTCCACTTT. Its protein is CASSSYRSSYNSPLHF.

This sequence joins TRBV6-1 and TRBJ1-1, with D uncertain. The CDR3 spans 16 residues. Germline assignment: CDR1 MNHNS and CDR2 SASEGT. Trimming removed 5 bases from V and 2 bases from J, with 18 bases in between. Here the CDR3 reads CASSLPPRTGNTEAFF. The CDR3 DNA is TGTGCCAGCAGTCTCCCGCCGCGGACGGGAAACACTGAAGCTTTCTTT.

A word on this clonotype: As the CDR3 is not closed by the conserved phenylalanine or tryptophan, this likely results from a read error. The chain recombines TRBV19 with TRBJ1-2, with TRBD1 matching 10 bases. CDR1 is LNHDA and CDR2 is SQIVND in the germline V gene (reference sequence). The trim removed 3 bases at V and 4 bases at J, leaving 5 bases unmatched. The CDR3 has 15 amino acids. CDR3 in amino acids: CASSILTGGGYGYTS. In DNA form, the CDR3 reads TGTGCCAGTAGTATCTTGACAGGGGGCGGCTATGGCTACACCTCC.

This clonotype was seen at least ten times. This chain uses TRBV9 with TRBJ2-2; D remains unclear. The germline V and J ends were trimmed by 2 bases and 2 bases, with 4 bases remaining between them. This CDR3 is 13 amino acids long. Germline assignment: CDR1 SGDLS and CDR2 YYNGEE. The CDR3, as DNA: TGTGCCAGCAGCGTGAGTAACACCGGGGAGCTGTTTTTT. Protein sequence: CASSVSNTGELFF.

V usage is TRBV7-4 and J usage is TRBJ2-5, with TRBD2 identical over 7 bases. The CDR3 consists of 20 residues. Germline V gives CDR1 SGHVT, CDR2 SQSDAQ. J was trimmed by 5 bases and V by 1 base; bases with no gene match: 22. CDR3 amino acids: CASSLESRRETAGKKETQYF. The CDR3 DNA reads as TGTGCCAGCAGCTTAGAGTCTCGGCGGGAGACCGCCGGGAAGAAGGAGACCCAGTACTTC.

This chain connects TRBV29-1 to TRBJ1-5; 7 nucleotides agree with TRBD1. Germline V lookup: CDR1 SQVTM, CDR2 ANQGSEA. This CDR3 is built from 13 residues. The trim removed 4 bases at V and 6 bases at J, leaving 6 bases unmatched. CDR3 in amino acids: CSVGQGVSQPQHF. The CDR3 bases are TGCAGCGTTGGTCAGGGGGTCTCTCAGCCCCAGCATTTT. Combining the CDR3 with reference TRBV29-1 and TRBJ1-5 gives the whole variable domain SAVISQKPSRDICQRGTSLTIQCQVDSQVTMMFWYRQQPGQSLTLIATANQGSEATYESGFVIDKFPISRPNLTFSTLTVSNMSPEDSSIYLCSVGQGVSQPQHFGDGTRLSIL.

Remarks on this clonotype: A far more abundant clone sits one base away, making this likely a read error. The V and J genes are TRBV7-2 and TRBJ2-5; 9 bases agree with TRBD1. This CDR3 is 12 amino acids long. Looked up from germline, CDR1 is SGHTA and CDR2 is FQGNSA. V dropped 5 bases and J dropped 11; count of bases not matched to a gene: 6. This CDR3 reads CASSPWGTGQYF. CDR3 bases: TGTGCCAGCAGCCCTTGGGGGACAGGGCAGTACTTC.

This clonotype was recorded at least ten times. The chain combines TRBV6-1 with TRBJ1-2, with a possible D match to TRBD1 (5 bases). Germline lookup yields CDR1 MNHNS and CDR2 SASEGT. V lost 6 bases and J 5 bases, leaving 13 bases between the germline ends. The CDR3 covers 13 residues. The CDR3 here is CASSSDKRYGYTF. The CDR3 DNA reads TGTGCCAGCAGCTCGGACAAAAGATATGGCTACACCTTC.

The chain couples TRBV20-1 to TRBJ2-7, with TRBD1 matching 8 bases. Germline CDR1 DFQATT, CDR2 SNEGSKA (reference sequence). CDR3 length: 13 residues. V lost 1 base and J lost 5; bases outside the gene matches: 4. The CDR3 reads CSARAQGANEQYF. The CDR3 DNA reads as TGCAGTGCTAGAGCTCAGGGGGCCAACGAGCAGTACTTC.

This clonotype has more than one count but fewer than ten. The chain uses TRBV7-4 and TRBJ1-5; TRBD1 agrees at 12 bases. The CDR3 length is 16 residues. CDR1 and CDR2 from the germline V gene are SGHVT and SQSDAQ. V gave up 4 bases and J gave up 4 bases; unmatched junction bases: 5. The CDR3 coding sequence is TGTGCCAGCAGCTCCCCGGGACAGGGGGCGAATCAGCCCCAGCATTTT. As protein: CASSSPGQGANQPQHF.